The 23 T cell receptor beta chains reported below all come from one sample, sequenced in a study of cytomegalovirus exposure and HLA in healthy donors. PCR amplification relied on 60 Vbeta primers (plus 13 Jbeta primers). Method: immunoSEQ multiplex PCR; TCRdb's copy keeps in-frame clones and lacks some. The data show some 170,000 clones, with around 78% seen just once and 1% held by the top ten. Input material: PBMCs. The receptor source for this set is a woman aged 40 to 50 in good health and CMV-seronegative.

Of note for this clone: Lacking the conserved final phenylalanine or tryptophan, this CDR3 likely reflects a read error. J is TRBJ1-5 and V is TRBV5-1; no reliable D call. Looked up from germline, CDR1 is SGHRS and CDR2 is YFSETQ. The V end lost 6 bases, the J end lost 0 bases, and 13 bases lay between the germline ends. This CDR3 has 15 residues. CDR3 protein: CASKTSPTSNQPQHL. CDR3 in DNA: TGCGCCAGCAAAACCTCTCCAACTAGCAATCAGCCCCAGCATCTT.

This clone appeared a single time. The J gene is TRBJ2-7, the V gene TRBV14, with D hard to call. CDR1 and CDR2 from the germline V gene are SGHDN and FVKESK. There are 12 residues in the CDR3. The V end lost 0 bases, the J end lost 4 bases, and 4 bases lay between the germline ends. The CDR3 sequence: CASSQEEYEQYF. The CDR3 region has the DNA TGTGCCAGCAGCCAAGAGGAGTACGAGCAGTACTTC. Drawing the rest from reference TRBV14 and TRBJ2-7, the complete variable domain is EAGVTQFPSHSVIEKGQTVTLRCDPISGHDNLYWYRRVMGKEIKFLLHFVKESKQDESGMPNNRFLAERTGGTYSTLKVQPAELEDSGVYFCASSQEEYEQYFGPGTRLTVT.

The genes are TRBV14 and TRBJ2-6; a weak D match, TRBD2 (6 bases). CDR3 length: 17 amino acids. With 0 bases removed from V and 2 bases from J, the gap between germline ends came to 11 bases. The germline gives CDR1 SGHDN, CDR2 FVKESK. The CDR3, as DNA: TGTGCCAGCAGCCAAGATAAGGGGACTGCTGGGGCCAACGTCCTGACTTTC. Amino acids: CASSQDKGTAGANVLTF.

The J gene is TRBJ1-2, the V gene TRBV19; 10 positions agree with TRBD1. V was clipped by 8 bases and J by 6 bases; unmatched bases: 3. Germline V CDR1 and CDR2: LNHDA, SQIVND (reference sequence). The CDR3 is 12 amino acids. CDR3 sequence: CASSGTGDGYTF. For the CDR3, the DNA is TGTGCCAGTTCCGGGACAGGGGATGGCTACACCTTC.

J is TRBJ2-1 and V is TRBV2, with D unclear. Trimming removed 1 base at V and 0 bases at J, with 4 bases between. CDR1 and CDR2 from the germline V gene are SNHLY and FYNNEI. The CDR3 contains 14 residues. The CDR3 loop is CASSEDSSYNEQFF. CDR3 DNA: TGTGCCAGCAGTGAAGACAGCTCCTACAATGAGCAGTTCTTC.

The V and J genes are TRBV6-1 and TRBJ1-1; a weak D match, TRBD1 (6 bases). The V gene lost 5 bases and the J gene lost 4 bases, with 17 bases spanning the gap. The CDR3 consists of 15 residues. CDR1 MNHNS and CDR2 SASEGT come from the germline V gene. Written as DNA, the CDR3 is TGTGCCAGCAGTCCCCCGGCAGGGGCGGGCACTGAAGCTTTCTTT. Translating it yields CASSPPAGAGTEAFF.

V gene TRBV7-9 combines with J gene TRBJ2-1; a weak D match, TRBD1 (6 bases). The germline V gene encodes CDR1 SEHNR and CDR2 FQNEAQ (reference sequence). V lost 3 bases and J lost 5, with 26 bases in between. This CDR3 is 19 amino acids long. Written as DNA, the CDR3 is TGTGCCAGCAGCTTCCAGTTTGGGGTTTCAGGGGTATCGGACAATGAGCAGTTCTTC. Translated, it gives CASSFQFGVSGVSDNEQFF.

The chain carries TRBV28 and TRBJ2-6, with 7 bases that match TRBD1. V lost 6 bases, J lost 4 bases, and 9 bases stayed unmatched. Per the germline V gene, CDR1 is MDHEN and CDR2 is SYDVKM. The CDR3 runs 16 residues. The CDR3 DNA follows: TGTGCCAGCAGGCCGTACAGGGGATCCGGGGCCAACGTCCTGACTTTC. Protein product: CASRPYRGSGANVLTF.

This clone was observed once. The rearrangement uses TRBV2 and TRBJ2-5, with 8 bases fitting TRBD2. Germline CDR1 SNHLY, CDR2 FYNNEI. V was clipped by 6 bases and J by 1 base; unmatched bases: 4. The CDR3 totals 14 residues. In nucleotides, the CDR3 is TGTGCCAGCAGCCCCGGGACTAGCCAAGAGACCCAGTACTTC. Protein product: CASSPGTSQETQYF.

This chain uses TRBV27 with TRBJ2-2, with D maybe TRBD2 (6 bases). Germline V gene sequence: CDR1 MNHEY, CDR2 SMNVEV (reference sequence). The germline V and J ends were trimmed by 7 bases and 0 bases, with 12 bases remaining between them. The CDR3 sequence is 15 residues long. CDR3 region: CASKGRGTNTGELFF. CDR3 nucleotide sequence: TGTGCCAGCAAAGGGCGGGGCACGAACACCGGGGAGCTGTTTTTT.

The rearrangement joins TRBV5-6 to TRBJ1-5; 7 bases align to TRBD1. CDR1 SGHDT and CDR2 YYEEEE come from the germline V gene. This CDR3 region has 13 residues. The V and J ends lost 1 base and 6 bases, in that order; junction bases with no gene match: 1. The CDR3 loop reads CASSLTGAQPQHF. In DNA, the CDR3 is TGTGCCAGCAGCTTGACAGGGGCTCAGCCCCAGCATTTT.

This clone has just a few counts. The chain has TRBV7-8 and TRBJ1-2, with D unclear. Germline V gene lookup returns CDR1 SGHVS and CDR2 FQNEAQ. V was pared by 3 bases and J by 2 bases, with 10 bases between. This CDR3 contains 14 residues. The CDR3 sequence: CASSLNRGNYGYTF. DNA of the CDR3: TGTGCCAGCAGCTTGAACCGAGGCAACTATGGCTACACCTTC.

This clone has just one count. V usage is TRBV11-2 and J usage is TRBJ2-3; D is perhaps TRBD2 (6 bases). V was cut by 5 bases and J by 6 bases, with 15 bases left in between. Germline CDR1 reads SGHAT; CDR2 reads FQNNGV. CDR3 length equals 14 residues. This CDR3 is CASSAGLRADTQYF. The CDR3 DNA is TGTGCCAGCAGCGCGGGGCTGCGAGCGGATACGCAGTATTTT.

The rearrangement uses TRBV30 and TRBJ1-1; no reliable D call. V was cut by 1 base and J by 6 bases, with 15 bases left in between. The CDR3 contains 14 residues. From germline, CDR1 is GTSNPN and CDR2 SVGIG (reference sequence). This CDR3 is CAWSGKLAVSEAFF. The CDR3 bases are TGTGCCTGGAGTGGAAAGTTGGCTGTTTCTGAAGCTTTCTTT.

The rearrangement joins TRBV7-8 to TRBJ2-6; maybe TRBD1 (6 bases). V gave up 6 bases and J gave up 1 base, with 10 bases separating them. The CDR3 sequence is 15 residues long. Per germline, CDR1 SGHVS and CDR2 FQNEAQ. The CDR3 is CASSRGQSGANVLTF. CDR3 nucleotide sequence: TGTGCCAGCAGTCGCGGACAGTCTGGGGCCAACGTCCTGACTTTC.

The genes are TRBV5-1 and TRBJ2-3, with a possible D match to TRBD1 (6 bases). The germline V gene has CDR1 SGHRS and CDR2 YFSETQ. The CDR3 runs 15 residues. Trimming pared 4 bases from V and 5 bases from J, leaving 17 bases between. CDR3 amino acids: CASSVSAKGVDTQYF. CDR3 coding DNA: TGCGCCAGCAGCGTCAGCGCGAAGGGGGTAGATACGCAGTATTTT.

The table lists this clone with many counts. This chain's CDR3 is CASSKQPDRVGITSTGELFF. DNA of the CDR3: TGTGCCAGCAGCAAACAACCGGACAGGGTGGGGATTACGAGCACCGGGGAGCTGTTTTTT. The V call is TRBV21-1, the J call TRBJ2-2; no check of the table's D call, TRBD1, against the DNA was made. TRBV21-1 is a listed pseudogene. The CDR3 contains 20 residues.

This clone was counted a few times. This chain uses TRBV19 with TRBJ2-5; 11 positions agree with TRBD1. This CDR3 spans 17 amino acids. J was trimmed by 4 bases and V by 4 bases; bases with no gene match: 11. Germline CDR1 and CDR2: LNHDA and SQIVND (reference sequence). The CDR3 coding sequence is TGTGCCAGTAGTACGAAGATGGACAGGGGGCAACGAGAGACCCAGTACTTC. Translating it yields CASSTKMDRGQRETQYF.

V usage is TRBV5-1 and J usage is TRBJ2-2, with D possibly TRBD1 on 6 matching bases. V shed 1 base and J shed 5 bases, with 12 bases lying between them. Germline V gene sequence: CDR1 SGHRS, CDR2 YFSETQ. The CDR3 covers 15 residues. The CDR3 is CASSLIGQTTGELFF. Written as DNA, the CDR3 is TGCGCCAGCAGCTTGATAGGACAGACAACCGGGGAGCTGTTTTTT.

The CDR3 reads CATSRSPRDRGNNEQFF. The CDR3 nucleotides are TGTGCCACCAGCAGATCCCCCCGGGACAGGGGGAACAATGAGCAGTTCTTC. The chain couples TRBV15 to TRBJ2-1; 11 positions match TRBD1. Germline CDR1 and CDR2: LNHNV and YYDKDF (reference sequence). This CDR3 spans 17 amino acids. With V trimmed by 2 bases and J by 5 bases, 8 bases remained unmatched.

This chain connects TRBV6-1 to TRBJ2-7; TRBD2 matches 9 bases. Germline CDR1 and CDR2: MNHNS and SASEGT. The V segment lost 6 bases and the J segment 5 bases; nucleotides outside the gene matches: 11. This CDR3 region has 15 residues. The CDR3 sequence: CASSPLAGPVHEQYF. The CDR3 DNA sequence: TGTGCCAGCAGCCCCCTAGCGGGGCCGGTCCACGAGCAGTACTTC.

This clone was detected only once. The chain carries TRBV19 and TRBJ2-2, with unresolved D. V shed 7 bases and J shed 7 bases, with 13 bases lying between them. Germline CDR1 and CDR2: LNHDA and SQIVND (reference sequence). This CDR3 region has 13 residues. The CDR3 protein is CASIVLGGGELFF. For the CDR3, the DNA is TGTGCCAGTATCGTTCTCGGCGGCGGGGAGCTGTTTTTT.

The V gene is TRBV30, the J gene TRBJ1-2, with a weak D call TRBD1 (5 bases). Germline assignment: CDR1 GTSNPN and CDR2 SVGIG (reference sequence). CDR3 size: 13 residues. V shed 1 base and J shed 8 bases, with 14 bases lying between them. CDR3 bases: TGTGCCTGGAGTGCAGGGAATATTGAAGGCTACACCTTC. Translated, it gives CAWSAGNIEGYTF.